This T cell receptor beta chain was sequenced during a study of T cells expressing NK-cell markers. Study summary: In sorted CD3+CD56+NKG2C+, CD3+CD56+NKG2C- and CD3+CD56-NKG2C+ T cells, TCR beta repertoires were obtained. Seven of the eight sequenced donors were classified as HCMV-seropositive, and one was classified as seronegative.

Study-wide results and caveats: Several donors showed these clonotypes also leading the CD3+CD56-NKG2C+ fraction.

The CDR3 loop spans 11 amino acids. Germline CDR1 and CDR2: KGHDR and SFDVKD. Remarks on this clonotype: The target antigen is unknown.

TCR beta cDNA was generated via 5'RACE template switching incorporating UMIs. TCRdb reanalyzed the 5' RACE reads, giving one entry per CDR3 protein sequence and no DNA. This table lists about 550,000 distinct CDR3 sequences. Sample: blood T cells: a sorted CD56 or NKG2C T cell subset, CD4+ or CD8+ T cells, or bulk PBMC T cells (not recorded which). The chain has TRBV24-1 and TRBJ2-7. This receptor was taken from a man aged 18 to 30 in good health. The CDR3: CATSDFYEQYF.